Presented here are 27 T cell receptor beta chains from one specimen sequenced in a study of CD8+ T cells in alopecia areata. In each case, RNA was isolated and then reverse transcribed into cDNA as the sequencing template. Generated by immunoSEQ multiplex PCR, the TCRdb table keeps only in-frame clones and is missing some. Of some 130,000 clones listed, around 50% are singletons. The sample in question was CD4+ T cells sorted from blood, obtained at week 0. These receptors were obtained from a human donor with alopecia areata.

The chain employs TRBV2 and TRBJ2-3, with D possibly TRBD1 on 5 matching bases. This CDR3 comprises 15 residues. Germline values: CDR1 SNHLY, CDR2 FYNNEI. The germline V and J ends were trimmed by 7 bases and 2 bases, with 16 bases remaining between them. The CDR3 loop reads CASKILQANTDTQYF. DNA for the CDR3: TGTGCCAGCAAAATTCTACAGGCAAACACAGATACGCAGTATTTT.

The chain has TRBV2 and TRBJ1-2, with 8 nucleotides matching TRBD1. Looked up from germline, CDR1 is SNHLY and CDR2 is FYNNEI. The CDR3 contains 15 residues. The ends lost 4 bases at V and 8 bases at J; junction bases unmatched: 12. The CDR3 DNA reads as TGTGCCAGCAGTGGTGTGGCAGGGGGCGTACGAGGCTACACCTTC. It is translated as CASSGVAGGVRGYTF.

This chain joins TRBV7-9 and TRBJ1-4, with D maybe TRBD1 (6 bases). With 4 bases removed from V and 8 bases from J, the gap between germline ends came to 20 bases. The germline gives CDR1 SEHNR, CDR2 FQNEAQ (reference sequence). The CDR3 covers 16 residues. As DNA, the CDR3 is TGTGCCAGCAGCTCATCGGGGGCAGGGAGGCTCGAAAAACTGTTTTTT. This translates into CASSSSGAGRLEKLFF.

V is TRBV11-1 and J is TRBJ2-7; perhaps TRBD1 as D (6 bases). Germline V gene data show CDR1 as SGHAT and CDR2 as FQDESV (reference sequence). The CDR3 loop spans 12 amino acids. Trimming took off 3 bases at V and 12 bases at J, with 15 bases between the two ends. This CDR3 is CASSLIEGVAYF. DNA for the CDR3: TGTGCCAGCAGCTTGATTGAGGGGGTTGCGTACTTC.

This clone was seen a single time. In the same sample, other DNA sequences code for this CDR3. This chain connects TRBV30 to TRBJ1-6; D gene ambiguous. V lost 2 bases and J lost 7, with 3 bases in between. This CDR3 has 11 residues. Germline V gene data show CDR1 as GTSNPN and CDR2 as SVGIG (reference sequence). The CDR3 is CAWSRNSPLHF. The CDR3 region has the DNA TGTGCCTGGAGTAGGAATTCACCCCTCCACTTT.

This clone appeared a few times. J is TRBJ2-2 and V is TRBV15; D is perhaps TRBD1 (5 bases). The CDR3 consists of 14 residues. Trimming removed 6 bases at V and 1 base at J, with 9 bases between. CDR1 is LNHNV and CDR2 is YYDKDF in the germline V gene (reference sequence). In DNA, the CDR3 is TGTGCCACCAGGCAGGGCTGGAACACCGGGGAGCTGTTTTTT. This sequence encodes CATRQGWNTGELFF.

V usage is TRBV7-9 and J usage is TRBJ2-7, with D hard to call. From germline, CDR1 is SEHNR and CDR2 FQNEAQ (reference sequence). V shed 5 bases and J shed 0 bases, with 5 bases lying between them. The CDR3 loop spans 12 amino acids. The CDR3 sequence: CASSTISYEQYF. The CDR3 region has the DNA TGTGCCAGCAGCACAATCTCCTACGAGCAGTACTTC.

The chain joins TRBV5-1 to TRBJ2-7; a possible D gene is TRBD2 (5 bases). The V and J ends lost 4 bases and 6 bases respectively, with 14 bases between them. The CDR3 covers 13 residues. Germline CDR1 SGHRS, CDR2 YFSETQ. The CDR3 protein is CASSPGMVGEQYF. Here the CDR3 DNA reads TGCGCCAGCAGCCCCGGGATGGTCGGCGAGCAGTACTTC.

This clone was found a few times. The rearrangement uses TRBV29-1 and TRBJ2-1, with unresolved D. The CDR3 runs to 10 residues. Trimming pared 4 bases from V and 5 bases from J, leaving 3 bases between. Germline CDR1 SQVTM, CDR2 ANQGSEA. The CDR3 nucleotides read TGCAGCGTTGTTCACAATGAGCAGTTCTTC. Its translation is CSVVHNEQFF.

J is TRBJ1-5 and V is TRBV23-1, with D unclear. TRBV23-1 is an ORF, with its function uncertain. The V and J ends lost 8 bases and 4 bases respectively, with 12 bases between them. This CDR3 region has 13 residues. The CDR3 loop reads CASGLGRNQPQHF. Here the CDR3 DNA reads TGCGCCAGCGGCCTGGGCAGGAATCAGCCCCAGCATTTT.

This chain uses TRBV18 with TRBJ2-1, with TRBD1 identical over 10 bases. CDR3 size: 15 residues. J gave up 4 bases and V 6 bases, and 6 bases lay outside the gene matches. CDR1 and CDR2 (germline): KGHSH, LQKENI. CDR3 sequence: CASSDRTGGYNEQFF. CDR3 nucleotides: TGTGCCAGCTCCGACCGGACAGGGGGGTACAATGAGCAGTTCTTC.

This chain links TRBV29-1 with TRBJ1-1; D is possibly TRBD1 (5 bases). The CDR3 runs 12 residues. V was trimmed by 6 bases and J by 4 bases, leaving 12 bases between them. The germline CDR1 and CDR2 sequences are SQVTM and ANQGSEA. CDR3 coding DNA: TGCAGCGTACACCAAGGGGTCACTGAAGCTTTCTTT. Its protein product is CSVHQGVTEAFF.

The V and J genes are TRBV29-1 and TRBJ2-5; possibly TRBD1 for D (6 bases). CDR3 length equals 15 residues. The germline CDR1 and CDR2 sequences are SQVTM and ANQGSEA. Trimming took 3 bases from V and 4 from J, leaving 18 bases between them. The CDR3 loop is CSVELRQGSRETQYF. The CDR3 region has the DNA TGCAGCGTTGAGCTGCGGCAGGGGTCCCGAGAGACCCAGTACTTC. The complete variable domain, with remaining parts taken from reference TRBV29-1 and TRBJ2-5, reads SAVISQKPSRDICQRGTSLTIQCQVDSQVTMMFWYRQQPGQSLTLIATANQGSEATYESGFVIDKFPISRPNLTFSTLTVSNMSPEDSSIYLCSVELRQGSRETQYFGPGTRLLVL.

The J gene is TRBJ2-6, the V gene TRBV18, with D possibly called TRBD1 or TRBD2 (6 bases each). Trimming took 6 bases from V and 0 from J, leaving 15 bases between them. Germline CDR1 is KGHSH and CDR2 is LQKENI. The CDR3 contains 17 residues. Written as DNA, the CDR3 is TGTGCCAGCTCCCCTCAGGGGCGGGGCTCTGGGGCCAACGTCCTGACTTTC. This translates into CASSPQGRGSGANVLTF.

This chain joins TRBV2 and TRBJ1-6; 9 bases agree with TRBD1. This CDR3 is 14 amino acids long. Trimming cost V 6 bases and J 8 bases; bases outside gene matches: 5. CDR1 is SNHLY and CDR2 is FYNNEI in the germline V gene. The DNA of the CDR3 is TGTGCCAGCAGCGCTGACAGGGGGGATTCACCCCTCCACTTT. Protein product: CASSADRGDSPLHF.

The chain couples TRBV30 to TRBJ2-5; 8 bases line up with TRBD1. V lost 0 bases and J lost 3; bases outside the gene matches: 3. Looked up from germline, CDR1 is GTSNPN and CDR2 is SVGIG (reference sequence). This CDR3 spans 14 amino acids. CDR3 in DNA: TGTGCCTGGAGTGTAGGACAGGGAGAAGAGACCCAGTACTTC. Its translation is CAWSVGQGEETQYF.

The chain carries TRBV5-1 and TRBJ1-4, with D maybe TRBD1 (6 bases). This CDR3 is built from 16 residues. Trimming pared 0 bases from V and 3 bases from J, leaving 12 bases between. Looked up from germline, CDR1 is SGHRS and CDR2 is YFSETQ. The CDR3 DNA is TGCGCCAGCAGCTTGGCCCCGGGGGGCTCTAATGAAAAACTGTTTTTT. It codes for CASSLAPGGSNEKLFF.

V usage is TRBV6-6 and J usage is TRBJ1-5, with D perhaps matching TRBD1 (6 bases). From germline, CDR1 is MNHNY and CDR2 SVGAGI (reference sequence). V was shortened by 5 bases and J by 4 bases, with 9 bases between the two germline ends. The length of the CDR3 is 13 residues. The CDR3 spells CASSPQGNQPQHF. The CDR3 bases are TGTGCCAGCAGTCCCCAGGGGAATCAGCCCCAGCATTTT.

This clone occurred a few times. The J gene is TRBJ2-5, the V gene TRBV19; D unresolved. Germline V CDR1 and CDR2: LNHDA, SQIVND (reference sequence). Trimming cost V 4 bases and J 7 bases, with 10 bases left between them. The CDR3 is 12 residues long. In DNA, the CDR3 is TGTGCCAGTAGTAATGCCTGGGGGACCCAGTACTTC. Its protein product is CASSNAWGTQYF.

This clone came up once. The chain couples TRBV2 to TRBJ2-5; a weak D match, TRBD2 (6 bases). Germline assignment: CDR1 SNHLY and CDR2 FYNNEI. This CDR3 has 13 residues. V gave up 5 bases and J gave up 5 bases, with 12 bases separating them. The CDR3 protein is CASSWGLWETQYF. The DNA for the CDR3 is TGTGCCAGCAGTTGGGGACTGTGGGAGACCCAGTACTTC. Looking up the rest from reference TRBV2 and TRBJ2-5 gives the full variable domain: EPEVTQTPSHQVTQMGQEVILRCVPISNHLYFYWYRQILGQKVEFLVSFYNNEISEKSEIFDDQFSVERPDGSNFTLKIRSTKLEDSAMYFCASSWGLWETQYFGPGTRLLVL.

This chain links TRBV15 with TRBJ1-2; tentatively, D is TRBD1 (5 bases). From germline, CDR1 is LNHNV and CDR2 YYDKDF (reference sequence). Trimming stripped 0 bases from V and 7 bases from J, with 15 bases between. This CDR3 region has 15 residues. The chain's CDR3 is CATSRESSGLGGYTF. DNA for the CDR3: TGTGCCACCAGCAGAGAGTCATCAGGGCTCGGTGGCTACACCTTC. The full variable domain, with the rest looked up from reference TRBV15 and TRBJ1-2, is DAMVIQNPRYQVTQFGKPVTLSCSQTLNHNVMYWYQQKSSQAPKLLFHYYDKDFNNEADTPDNFQSRRPNTSFCFLDIRSPGLGDTAMYLCATSRESSGLGGYTFGSGTRLTVV.

The sample holds a few counts of this clone. J is TRBJ2-5 and V is TRBV4-3; D gene unclear. Germline V CDR1 and CDR2: LGHNA, YSLEER. The CDR3 is 15 residues long. Trimming took 0 bases from V and 0 from J, leaving 8 bases between them. CDR3 region: CASSQDRGDQETQYF. CDR3 DNA sequence: TGCGCCAGCAGCCAAGATCGCGGAGACCAAGAGACCCAGTACTTC.

This clone was recorded a few times. The chain links TRBV29-1 to TRBJ2-5; TRBD1 aligns across 7 bases. CDR1 and CDR2 (germline): SQVTM, ANQGSEA. Germline trimming cut 7 bases from V and 0 bases from J; bases unmatched to any gene: 14. The CDR3 covers 16 residues. CDR3 amino acids: CSAGELRGPYQETQYF. DNA for the CDR3: TGCAGCGCTGGAGAACTGAGGGGGCCCTACCAAGAGACCCAGTACTTC.

In this sample, this clone turned up a few times. This chain connects TRBV15 to TRBJ2-1; the D call may be TRBD1 or TRBD2 (6 bases each). The CDR3 loop spans 14 amino acids. With 1 base removed from V and 6 bases from J, the gap between germline ends came to 10 bases. CDR1 and CDR2 (germline): LNHNV, YYDKDF (reference sequence). The CDR3 DNA is TGTGCCACCAGCAGAGGGGGGGCCCTCAATGAGCAGTTCTTC. It codes for CATSRGGALNEQFF. Together with reference TRBV15 and TRBJ2-1, the CDR3 gives the full variable domain: DAMVIQNPRYQVTQFGKPVTLSCSQTLNHNVMYWYQQKSSQAPKLLFHYYDKDFNNEADTPDNFQSRRPNTSFCFLDIRSPGLGDTAMYLCATSRGGALNEQFFGPGTRLTVL.

The chain uses TRBV19 and TRBJ2-6; D remains ambiguous. The CDR3 is 14 residues long. Trimming shortened V by 8 bases and J by 0 bases, and 8 bases separated the two germline ends. CDR1 and CDR2 (germline): LNHDA, SQIVND (reference sequence). DNA of the CDR3: TGTGCCAGTTCCCTGGGCTCTGGGGCCAACGTCCTGACTTTC. Translating it yields CASSLGSGANVLTF.

This clone showed up just a few times. The chain is built from TRBV6-1 and TRBJ2-1, with TRBD2 matching over 10 bases. Germline loops: CDR1 MNHNS, CDR2 SASEGT. CDR3 length: 13 residues. The V gene end was trimmed by 7 bases and the J gene end by 15 bases; junction bases not matched to a gene: 12. This CDR3 reads CASIRTSGALRFF. As DNA, the CDR3 is TGTGCCAGCATCAGGACTAGCGGAGCCCTTAGGTTCTTC.

The chain combines TRBV4-3 with TRBJ1-5; D unclear. The V gene lost 2 bases and the J gene lost 7 bases, with 9 bases spanning the gap. Germline values: CDR1 LGHNA, CDR2 YSLEER. CDR3 length: 13 residues. CDR3 DNA: TGCGCCAGCAGCCAACCGGGGAACCAGCCCCAGCATTTT. Amino acids: CASSQPGNQPQHF.